This TCR beta chain originates from a study of T-cell memory formation after mild COVID-19. TCRdb reprocessed the 5' RACE reads via MiXCR and lists one record per CDR3 protein. In the table there are hundreds of thousands of distinct CDR3 sequences, 25% to 30% of which are singletons. The CDR3 extends over 15 amino acids. The germline gives CDR1 SGHRS, CDR2 YFSETQ. V gave up 3 bases and J gave up 2 bases; unmatched junction bases: 5. This chain joins TRBV5-1 and TRBJ2-1; TRBD1 matches 7 bases. The sample comprised PBMCs or a T cell subset sorted from them (not recorded which). The clonotype comes from an adult woman who had mild COVID-19 (a few samples of this study predate the infection). Cell type and time point are not known. The CDR3 DNA reads as TGCGCCAGCAGCTCGCAGGGGGTTACCTACAATGAGCAGTTCTTC. Amino acid sequence: CASSSQGVTYNEQFF.